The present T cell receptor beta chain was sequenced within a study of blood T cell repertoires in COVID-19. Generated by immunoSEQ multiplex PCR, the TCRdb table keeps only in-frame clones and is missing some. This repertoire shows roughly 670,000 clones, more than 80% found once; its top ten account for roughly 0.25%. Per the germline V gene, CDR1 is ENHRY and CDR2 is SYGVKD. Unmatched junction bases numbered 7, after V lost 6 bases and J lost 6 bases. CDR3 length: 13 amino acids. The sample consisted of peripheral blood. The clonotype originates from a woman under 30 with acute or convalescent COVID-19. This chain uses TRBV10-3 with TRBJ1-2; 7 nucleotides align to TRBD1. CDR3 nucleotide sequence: TGTGCCATCAGGGGGGTTGACAGGGATGGCTACACCTTC. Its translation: CAIRGVDRDGYTF.